This T cell receptor (beta chain) was sequenced during a study of memory CD4+ T cells and cytomegalovirus serostatus. Single viable CD3+CD4+CD8-CD45RO+ cells were sorted as the memory CD4+ T cells. Sequenced by immunoSEQ multiplex PCR; TCRdb stores in-frame clones only, minus some. The sample has under 55,000 clones, 65% to 85% seen once. The CDR3 is 15 residues long. Germline CDR1 MNHEY, CDR2 SVGAGI. Deletions cut 5 bases from V and 0 bases from J, with 8 bases between. The table lists this clone with a few counts. This sample also contains other DNA sequences that code for the same CDR3. This TCR derives from an adult in good health and CMV-seropositive. The V call is TRBV6-5, the J call TRBJ2-6; the D gene could be TRBD1 or TRBD2 (5 bases each). Sequencing used memory CD4+ T cells from blood. The CDR3 bases are TGTGCCAGCAGTCCAGGGAGCTCTGGGGCCAACGTCCTGACTTTC. Encoded protein: CASSPGSSGANVLTF.